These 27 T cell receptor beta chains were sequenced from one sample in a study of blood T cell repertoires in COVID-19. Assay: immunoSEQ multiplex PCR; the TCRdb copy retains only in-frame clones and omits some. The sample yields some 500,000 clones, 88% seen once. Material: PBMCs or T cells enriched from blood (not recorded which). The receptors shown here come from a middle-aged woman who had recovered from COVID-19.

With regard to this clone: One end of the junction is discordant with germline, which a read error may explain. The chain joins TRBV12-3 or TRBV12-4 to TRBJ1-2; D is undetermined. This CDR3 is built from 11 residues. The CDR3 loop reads CASSRQTSREF. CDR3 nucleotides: TGTGCCAGCAGCCGACAAACCTCGAGAGAGTTC.

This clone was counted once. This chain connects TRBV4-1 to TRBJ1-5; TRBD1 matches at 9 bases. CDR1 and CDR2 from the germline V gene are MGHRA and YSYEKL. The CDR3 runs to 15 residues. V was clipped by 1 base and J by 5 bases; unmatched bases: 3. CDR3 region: CASSQVQGADQPQHF. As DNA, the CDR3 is TGCGCCAGCAGCCAAGTACAGGGGGCGGATCAGCCCCAGCATTTT.

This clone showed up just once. The CDR3 reads CASSPTGVATQYF. The CDR3 DNA reads TGTGCCAGCAGCCCCACAGGGGTTGCAACGCAGTATTTT. The chain couples TRBV7-2 to TRBJ2-3; 7 nucleotides line up with TRBD1. The junction had 8 bases not matched to a gene; V was cut back by 5 bases and J by 9 bases. CDR1 SGHTA and CDR2 FQGNSA come from the germline V gene. The CDR3 extends over 13 amino acids. Variable domain in full (rest from reference TRBV7-2 and TRBJ2-3): GAGVSQSPSNKVTEKGKDVELRCDPISGHTALYWYRQSLGQGLEFLIYFQGNSAPDKSGLPSDRFSAERTGGSVSTLTIQRTQQEDSAVYLCASSPTGVATQYFGPGTRLTVL.

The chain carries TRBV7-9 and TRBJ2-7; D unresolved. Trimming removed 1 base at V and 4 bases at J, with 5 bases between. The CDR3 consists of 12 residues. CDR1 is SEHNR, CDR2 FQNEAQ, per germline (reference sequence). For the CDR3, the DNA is TGTGCCAGCAGCTTAGACTGGTACGAGCAGTACTTC. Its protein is CASSLDWYEQYF.

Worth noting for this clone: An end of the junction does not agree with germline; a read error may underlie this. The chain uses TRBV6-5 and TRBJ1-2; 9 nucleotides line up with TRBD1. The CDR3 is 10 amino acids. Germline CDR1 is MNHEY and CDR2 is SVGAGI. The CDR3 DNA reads TGTGCCAGCAGGGGGGACAGGGCCTTCTTC. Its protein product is CASRGDRAFF.

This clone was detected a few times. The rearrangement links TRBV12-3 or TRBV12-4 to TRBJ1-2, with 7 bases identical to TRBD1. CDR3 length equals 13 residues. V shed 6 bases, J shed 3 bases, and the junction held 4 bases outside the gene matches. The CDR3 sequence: CASSLGTDYGYTF. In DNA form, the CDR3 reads TGTGCCAGCAGCCTCGGGACAGACTATGGCTACACCTTC.

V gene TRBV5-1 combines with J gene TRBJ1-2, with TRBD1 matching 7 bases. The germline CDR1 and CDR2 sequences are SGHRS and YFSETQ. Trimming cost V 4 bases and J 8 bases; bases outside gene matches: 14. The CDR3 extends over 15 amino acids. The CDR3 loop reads CASSSKTGTSEGYTF. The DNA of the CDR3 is TGCGCCAGCAGCAGCAAGACAGGGACCTCGGAGGGCTACACCTTC.

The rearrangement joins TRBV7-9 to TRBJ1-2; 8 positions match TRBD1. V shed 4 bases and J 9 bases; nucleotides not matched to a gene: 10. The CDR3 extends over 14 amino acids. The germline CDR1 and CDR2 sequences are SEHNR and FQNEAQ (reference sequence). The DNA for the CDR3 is TGTGCCAGCAGCTACTCGAACAGGGGGGAGAGCTACACCTTC. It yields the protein CASSYSNRGESYTF.

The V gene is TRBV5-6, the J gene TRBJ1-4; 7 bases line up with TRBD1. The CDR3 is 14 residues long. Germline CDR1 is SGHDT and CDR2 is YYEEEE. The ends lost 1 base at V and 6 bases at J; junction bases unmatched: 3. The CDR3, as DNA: TGTGCCAGCAGCTTGAAGGGGGCCTATGAAAAACTGTTTTTT. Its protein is CASSLKGAYEKLFF.

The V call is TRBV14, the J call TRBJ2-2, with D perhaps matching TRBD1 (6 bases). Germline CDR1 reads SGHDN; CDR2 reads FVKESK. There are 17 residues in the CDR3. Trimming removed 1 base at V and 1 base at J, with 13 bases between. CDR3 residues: CASSQGTAYLNTGELFF. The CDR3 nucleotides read TGTGCCAGCAGCCAAGGGACAGCTTATCTGAACACCGGGGAGCTGTTTTTT.

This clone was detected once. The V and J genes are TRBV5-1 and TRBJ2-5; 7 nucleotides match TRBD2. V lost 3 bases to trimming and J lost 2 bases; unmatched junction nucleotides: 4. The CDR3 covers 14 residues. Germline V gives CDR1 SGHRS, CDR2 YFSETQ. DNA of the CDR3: TGCGCCAGCAGCTGGGAGGGACTACAAGAGACCCAGTACTTC. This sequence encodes CASSWEGLQETQYF.

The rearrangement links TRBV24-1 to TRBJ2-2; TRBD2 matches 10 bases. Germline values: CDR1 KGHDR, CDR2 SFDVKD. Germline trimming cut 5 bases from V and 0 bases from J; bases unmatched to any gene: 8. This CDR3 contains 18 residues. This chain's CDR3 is CATSATVTSGTNTGELFF. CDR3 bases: TGTGCCACCAGTGCGACCGTCACTAGCGGGACGAACACCGGGGAGCTGTTTTTT.

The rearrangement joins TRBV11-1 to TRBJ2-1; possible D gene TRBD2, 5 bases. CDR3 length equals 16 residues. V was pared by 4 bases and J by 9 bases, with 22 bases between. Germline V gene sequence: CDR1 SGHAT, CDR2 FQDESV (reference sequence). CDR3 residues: CASSSVQSARGFEQFF. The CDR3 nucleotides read TGTGCCAGCAGCTCAGTTCAAAGTGCTCGGGGTTTTGAGCAGTTCTTC.

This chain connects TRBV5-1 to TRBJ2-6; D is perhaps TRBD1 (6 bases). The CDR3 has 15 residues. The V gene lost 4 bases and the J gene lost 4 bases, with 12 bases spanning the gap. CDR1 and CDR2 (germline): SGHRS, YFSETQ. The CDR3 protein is CASSPQGAGANVLTF. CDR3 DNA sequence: TGCGCCAGCAGCCCACAGGGAGCCGGGGCCAACGTCCTGACTTTC.

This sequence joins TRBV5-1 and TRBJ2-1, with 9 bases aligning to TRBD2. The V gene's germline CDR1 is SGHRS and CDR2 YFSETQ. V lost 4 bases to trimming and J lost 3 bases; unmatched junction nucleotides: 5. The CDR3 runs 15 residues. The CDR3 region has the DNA TGCGCCAGCAGCGTTGCTAGCGGGAACTACAATGAGCAGTTCTTC. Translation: CASSVASGNYNEQFF.

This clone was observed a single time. As DNA, the CDR3 is TGTGCCAGCAGCCGGACTAGCGGGAGCGACGAGCAGTACTTC. The encoded protein is CASSRTSGSDEQYF. This rearrangement joins TRBV3-1 (or the pseudogene TRBV3-2) to TRBJ2-7; 13 bases map to TRBD2. Germline V lookup: CDR1 LGHDT, CDR2 YNNKEL (reference sequence). The CDR3 consists of 14 residues. Losses at the gene ends were 4 bases for V and 5 bases for J; bases not matched to a gene: 2.

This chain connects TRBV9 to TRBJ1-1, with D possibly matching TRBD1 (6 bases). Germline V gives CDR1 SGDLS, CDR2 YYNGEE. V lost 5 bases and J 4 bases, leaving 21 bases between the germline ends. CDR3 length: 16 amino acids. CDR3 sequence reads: CASSVLGQTSATEAFF. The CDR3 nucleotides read TGTGCCAGCAGTGTTCTTGGACAGACCTCGGCCACTGAAGCTTTCTTT.

As DNA, the CDR3 is TGCGCCAGCAGTCGATGGACAGGGGGTGGATACGAGCAGTACTTC. The encoded protein is CASSRWTGGGYEQYF. The V call is TRBV23-1, the J call TRBJ2-7; 10 nucleotides agree with TRBD1. TRBV23-1 is reported as an ORF; its role is uncertain. V shed 4 bases and J 4 bases; nucleotides not matched to a gene: 7. This CDR3 region has 15 residues.

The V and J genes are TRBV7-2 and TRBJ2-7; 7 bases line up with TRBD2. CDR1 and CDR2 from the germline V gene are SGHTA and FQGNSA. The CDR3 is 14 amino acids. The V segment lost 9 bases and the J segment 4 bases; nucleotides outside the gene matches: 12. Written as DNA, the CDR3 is TGTGCCAGTTCCGTGGGAGGGATCTTGTACGAGCAGTACTTC. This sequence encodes CASSVGGILYEQYF.

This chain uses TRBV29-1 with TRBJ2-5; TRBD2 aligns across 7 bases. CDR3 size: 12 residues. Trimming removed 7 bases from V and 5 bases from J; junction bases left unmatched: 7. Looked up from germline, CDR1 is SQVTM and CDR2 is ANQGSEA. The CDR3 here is CSARLAVETQYF. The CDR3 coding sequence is TGCAGCGCCCGACTAGCTGTGGAGACCCAGTACTTC.

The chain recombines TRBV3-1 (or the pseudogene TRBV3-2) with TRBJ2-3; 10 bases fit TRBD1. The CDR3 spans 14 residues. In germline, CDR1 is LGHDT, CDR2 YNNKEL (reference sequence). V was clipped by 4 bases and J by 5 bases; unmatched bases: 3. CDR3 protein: CASSPGQGLDTQYF. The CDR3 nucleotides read TGTGCCAGCAGCCCGGGACAGGGGTTAGATACGCAGTATTTT.

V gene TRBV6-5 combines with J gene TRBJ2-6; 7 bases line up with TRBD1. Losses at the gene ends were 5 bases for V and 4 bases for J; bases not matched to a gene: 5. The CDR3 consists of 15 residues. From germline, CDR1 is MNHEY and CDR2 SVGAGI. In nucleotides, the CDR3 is TGTGCCAGCAGTCAGGGGGACCGCGGGGCCAACGTCCTGACTTTC. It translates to CASSQGDRGANVLTF.

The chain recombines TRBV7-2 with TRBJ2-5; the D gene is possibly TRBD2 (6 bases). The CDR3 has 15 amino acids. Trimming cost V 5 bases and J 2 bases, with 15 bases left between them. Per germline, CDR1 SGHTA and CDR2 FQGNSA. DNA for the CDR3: TGTGCCAGCAGCGCATCTGGAGGGCCGCAAGAGACCCAGTACTTC. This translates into CASSASGGPQETQYF. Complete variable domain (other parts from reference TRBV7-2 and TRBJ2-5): GAGVSQSPSNKVTEKGKDVELRCDPISGHTALYWYRQSLGQGLEFLIYFQGNSAPDKSGLPSDRFSAERTGGSVSTLTIQRTQQEDSAVYLCASSASGGPQETQYFGPGTRLLVL.

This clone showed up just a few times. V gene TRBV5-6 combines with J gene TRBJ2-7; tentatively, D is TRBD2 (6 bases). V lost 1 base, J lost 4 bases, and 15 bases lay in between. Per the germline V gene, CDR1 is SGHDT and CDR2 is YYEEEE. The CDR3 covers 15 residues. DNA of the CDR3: TGTGCCAGCAGCTTGTGGTTCAATAGCGGATACGAGCAGTACTTC. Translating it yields CASSLWFNSGYEQYF.

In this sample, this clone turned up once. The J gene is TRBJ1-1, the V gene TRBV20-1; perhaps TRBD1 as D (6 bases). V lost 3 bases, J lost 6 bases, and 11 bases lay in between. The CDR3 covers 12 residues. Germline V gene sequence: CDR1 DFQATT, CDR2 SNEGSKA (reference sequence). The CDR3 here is CSASTGWAEAFF. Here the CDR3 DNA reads TGCAGTGCTAGTACAGGGTGGGCTGAAGCTTTCTTT.

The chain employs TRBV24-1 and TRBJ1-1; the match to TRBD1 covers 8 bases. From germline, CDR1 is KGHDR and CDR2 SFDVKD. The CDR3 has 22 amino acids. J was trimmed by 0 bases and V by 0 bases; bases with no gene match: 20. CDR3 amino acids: CATSDLGPPSKQGVKMNTEAFF. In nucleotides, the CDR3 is TGTGCCACCAGTGATTTGGGCCCGCCCTCAAAACAGGGGGTGAAAATGAACACTGAAGCTTTCTTT.

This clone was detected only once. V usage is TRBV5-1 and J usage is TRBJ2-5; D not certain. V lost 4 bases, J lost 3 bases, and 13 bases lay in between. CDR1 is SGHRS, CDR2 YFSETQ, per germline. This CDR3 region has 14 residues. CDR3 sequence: CASSNEVPKETQYF. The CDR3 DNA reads TGCGCCAGCAGCAATGAGGTACCCAAAGAGACCCAGTACTTC.